The 8 T cell receptor beta chains reported below all come from one sample, sequenced in a study of T cell repertoires in cytomegalovirus infection. TCRdb itself ran the reads through MiXCR, one entry per CDR3 protein. Of 490,000 or so distinct CDR3 sequences listed, approximately 11% are singletons. Sequencing input: PBMCs. The receptors come from a human donor in good health (CMV status not recorded). Some clones in this sample may be carry-over from other donors' samples.

This clonotype was recorded at least ten times. This chain connects TRBV6-5 to TRBJ2-3; D unresolved. The CDR3 spans 11 residues. Germline assignment: CDR1 MNHEY and CDR2 SVGAGI. V lost 10 bases and J lost 6, with 11 bases in between. The CDR3, as DNA: TGTGCCACCTCGAGTTGGGATACGCAGTATTTT. Encoded protein: CATSSWDTQYF.

This clonotype has a count of ten or more. V usage is TRBV5-6 and J usage is TRBJ2-1; 7 bases are shared with TRBD2. From germline, CDR1 is SGHDT and CDR2 YYEEEE. The J segment lost 9 bases and the V segment lost 7 bases, leaving 10 bases of the junction unmatched. The CDR3 totals 13 residues. The DNA for the CDR3 is TGTGCCAGCGGGGGAGGGGCTGGCAGTGAGCAGTTCTTC. It yields the protein CASGGGAGSEQFF.

This clonotype showed up just once. This rearrangement joins TRBV9 to TRBJ1-2; 8 positions match TRBD1. The germline CDR1 and CDR2 sequences are SGDLS and YYNGEE. This CDR3 comprises 19 residues. Losses at the gene ends were 3 bases for V and 8 bases for J; bases not matched to a gene: 24. CDR3 amino acids: CASSGSYPARTGNSGGYTF. CDR3 coding DNA: TGTGCCAGCAGCGGATCTTATCCAGCGCGGACAGGGAACTCTGGCGGCTACACCTTC.

This clonotype appeared many times. The chain employs TRBV10-3 and TRBJ1-2, with 12 bases fitting TRBD1. This CDR3 has 14 residues. J was trimmed by 7 bases and V by 6 bases; bases with no gene match: 6. CDR1 and CDR2 from the germline V gene are ENHRY and SYGVKD. The CDR3 sequence: CAISSGQGAPGYTF. The CDR3 DNA reads as TGTGCCATCAGCTCGGGACAGGGGGCCCCTGGCTACACCTTC.

This clonotype was counted at least ten times. This chain joins TRBV7-2 and TRBJ1-5; 9 positions match TRBD1. The CDR3 has 14 amino acids. V lost 3 bases, J lost 11 bases, and 8 bases stayed unmatched. CDR1 SGHTA and CDR2 FQGNSA come from the germline V gene. CDR3 in DNA: TGTGCCAGCAGCTTCCGGACAGGGGAGAGGACCCAGCATTTT. It is translated as CASSFRTGERTQHF.

This clonotype has ten or more counts. The chain combines TRBV11-2 with TRBJ2-5; 9 bases map to TRBD2. The germline V gene has CDR1 SGHAT and CDR2 FQNNGV. The CDR3 has 16 amino acids. V shed 5 bases and J 7 bases; nucleotides not matched to a gene: 14. CDR3 nucleotides: TGTGCCAGCAGCCAGGGACTAGCCGCCACGGGGGGGACCCAGTACTTC. As protein: CASSQGLAATGGTQYF. The full variable domain, rest sourced from reference TRBV11-2 and TRBJ2-5, is EAGVAQSPRYKIIEKRQSVAFWCNPISGHATLYWYQQILGQGPKLLIQFQNNGVVDDSQLPKDRFSAERLKGVDSTLKIQPAKLEDSAVYLCASSQGLAATGGTQYFGPGTRLLVL.

CDR3 DNA: TGTGCCAGTAGTGGAGCATCGGGGGGCGCTTCGTGGGAGCTGTTTTTT. Translating gives CASSGASGGASWELFF. The chain has TRBV19 and TRBJ2-2, with a tentative D call TRBD2 (7 bases). CDR3 size: 16 residues. The V gene's germline CDR1 is LNHDA and CDR2 SQIVND (reference sequence). V lost 5 bases to trimming and J lost 9 bases, with 22 bases between them.

A word on this clonotype: It may be a read error: a sequence one base away is much more abundant. V is TRBV29-1 and J is TRBJ1-4, with D possibly matching TRBD1 (5 bases). This CDR3 comprises 13 residues. Trimming cost V 5 bases and J 6 bases, with 13 bases left between them. Germline CDR1 and CDR2: SQVTM and ANQGSEA. The DNA for the CDR3 is TGCAGCGTTCTCAGGGAGGCTGATGAAAAACTGTTTTTT. It codes for CSVLREADEKLFF.